Shown below are 20 T cell receptor beta chains from a single sample sequenced in a study of tumor-infiltrating lymphocytes in primary liver carcinoma. Synthesis of TCR beta cDNA was carried out from about 500 ng total RNA with a constant-region primer. ARM-PCR, slightly modified, supplied the TCR beta libraries through three nested multiplex PCR rounds. TRBV1-TRBV30 forward and Cbeta reverse primers drove the first two approximately 11-cycle rounds. Each CDR3 protein is one row after TCRdb ran MiXCR on the multiplex PCR reads. The sample yields fewer than 400,000 distinct CDR3 sequences, about three fifths seen once. In addition to blood RNA drawn from unsorted whole blood, germline DNA was extracted. Sequencing was performed on peripheral blood. These receptors were taken from a woman aged 30 to 39 with primary liver carcinoma and hepatitis B virus infection.

The CDR3 region has the DNA TGTGCCAGCGAAAGCGGGTCCTACAATGAGCAGTTCTTC. It specifies CASESGSYNEQFF. This chain joins TRBV6-6 and TRBJ2-1, with D maybe TRBD2 (6 bases). V was clipped by 8 bases and J by 1 base, with 9 bases between them. The CDR3 extends over 13 amino acids. Germline V gene sequence: CDR1 MNHNY, CDR2 SVGAGI (reference sequence).

This clonotype showed up many times. This sequence joins TRBV12-3 or TRBV12-4 and TRBJ1-5; the match to TRBD1 covers 9 bases. The trim removed 3 bases at V and 5 bases at J, leaving 5 bases unmatched. The CDR3 extends over 15 amino acids. Here the CDR3 DNA reads TGTGCCAGCAGTTTCGCGGGACAGGGTGATCAGCCCCAGCATTTT. It yields the protein CASSFAGQGDQPQHF.

This clonotype was recorded only once. This chain uses TRBV12-5 with TRBJ2-2; perhaps TRBD2 as D (6 bases). CDR1 is LGHNT, CDR2 FRNRAP, per germline. Trimming stripped 0 bases from V and 4 bases from J, with 24 bases between. The CDR3 runs 20 residues. The CDR3 DNA reads TGTGCTAGTGGTTTGGTACTGGAGGGAGTGCGATACGGTACCACCGGGGAGCTGTTTTTT. This codes for CASGLVLEGVRYGTTGELFF.

For this clonotype: Mismatch with germline at one junction end may stem from a read error. The rearrangement uses TRBV11-2 and TRBJ1-4; D may be TRBD1 (6 bases). Germline V gene lookup returns CDR1 SGHAT and CDR2 FQNNGV. The CDR3 sequence is 15 residues long. The CDR3 region has the DNA TGTACCAGCAGCGGGCCGGGACATGCGAACGAAAAACTGTTTTTT. It codes for CTSSGPGHANEKLFF.

V gene TRBV28 combines with J gene TRBJ2-1, with 8 positions matching TRBD2. Losses at the gene ends were 7 bases for V and 7 bases for J; bases not matched to a gene: 6. Per germline, CDR1 MDHEN and CDR2 SYDVKM. This CDR3 contains 13 residues. CDR3 nucleotides: TGTGCCAGCACGGGAGGGGAGGGGAATGAGCAGTTCTTC. This gives the protein CASTGGEGNEQFF.

With respect to this clonotype: A read error is possible here, since a much larger clone lies one base away. Given the absence of the conserved phenylalanine or tryptophan at the CDR3 end, a read error is likely. The V and J genes are TRBV4-2 and TRBJ2-2, with 9 bases matching TRBD2. J gave up 4 bases and V 1 base, and 4 bases lay outside the gene matches. This CDR3 has 16 amino acids. From germline, CDR1 is LGHNA and CDR2 YNFKEQ. CDR3 protein: CASSQATSGLTGELFY. The CDR3 bases are TGTGCCAGCAGCCAAGCTACTAGCGGGCTCACCGGGGAGCTGTTTTAT.

CDR3 sequence reads: CATAGTLHQPQHF. DNA of the CDR3: TGTGCCACCGCCGGGACTCTTCATCAGCCCCAGCATTTT. The chain uses TRBV19 and TRBJ1-5, with D perhaps TRBD1 (5 bases). In germline, CDR1 is LNHDA, CDR2 SQIVND (reference sequence). V was cut by 10 bases and J by 5 bases, with 15 bases left in between. The CDR3 has 13 amino acids.

A remark on this clonotype: Sequence at one end of the junction differs from germline and may be a read error. The V call is TRBV6-5, the J call TRBJ1-2; D is possibly TRBD1 (6 bases). This CDR3 region has 13 residues. Germline lookup yields CDR1 MNHEY and CDR2 SVGAGI. CDR3 nucleotides: TGTGCCAGCAGGACGGACAGTAACTGTGGCTACACCTTC. Translating it yields CASRTDSNCGYTF.

Concerning this clonotype: The junction differs from germline at one of its ends, possibly a read error. The genes are TRBV11-2 and TRBJ2-7; the D is unclear. From germline, CDR1 is SGHAT and CDR2 FQNNGV. This CDR3 is 17 amino acids long. The CDR3 is CVSSLIVNPSGSCEQYF. DNA of the CDR3: TGTGTCAGCAGCCTAATCGTCAACCCGTCGGGCTCCTGCGAGCAGTACTTC.

A remark on this clonotype: Because it lacks the conserved phenylalanine or tryptophan at the end, this CDR3 is likely a read error. The rearrangement links TRBV11-2 to TRBJ1-5, with 8 nucleotides matching TRBD1. V lost 3 bases, J lost 7 bases, and 11 bases stayed unmatched. CDR3 length equals 16 residues. The germline V gene has CDR1 SGHAT and CDR2 FQNNGV. CDR3 sequence (DNA): TGTGCCAGCAGCTTGATCTCGGACTGGGACAGGCAGCCCCAGCATCTT. The encoded protein is CASSLISDWDRQPQHL.

This clonotype was recorded at least ten times. The J gene is TRBJ2-2, the V gene TRBV29-1; tentatively, D is TRBD1 (6 bases). CDR1 and CDR2 (germline): SQVTM, ANQGSEA. The CDR3 runs to 15 residues. V was shortened by 5 bases and J by 4 bases, with 17 bases between the two germline ends. The chain's CDR3 is CSVKPGDIFTGELFF. CDR3 nucleotide sequence: TGCAGCGTTAAACCAGGGGACATCTTCACCGGGGAGCTGTTTTTT.

This clonotype was counted at least ten times. This chain joins TRBV12-3 or TRBV12-4 and TRBJ1-1; D may be TRBD1 (6 bases). Between the trimmed V and J ends, which lost 3 bases and 5 bases, there was a span of 10 bases. The CDR3 runs to 13 residues. The CDR3 is CASSFRQGTEAFF. For the CDR3, the DNA is TGTGCCAGCAGTTTTAGGCAGGGGACTGAAGCTTTCTTT.

The chain couples TRBV13 to TRBJ2-2; D may be TRBD2 (6 bases). The V end lost 4 bases, the J end lost 7 bases, and 13 bases lay between the germline ends. The CDR3 is made up of 14 amino acids. The germline CDR1 and CDR2 sequences are PRHDT and FYEKMQ (reference sequence). In nucleotides, the CDR3 is TGTGCCAGCAGCTCGGACGATAGCGGCGGGGAGCTGTTTTTT. This sequence encodes CASSSDDSGGELFF.

Note on this clonotype: An end of the junction does not agree with germline; a read error may underlie this. V usage is TRBV11-2 and J usage is TRBJ2-1; D is possibly TRBD1 (6 bases). In germline, CDR1 is SGHAT, CDR2 FQNNGV. This CDR3 has 16 residues. CDR3 sequence: CASSLAPTGSYNEQLF. The CDR3 DNA is TGTGCCAGCAGCCTAGCTCCGACAGGCTCCTACAATGAGCAGCTCTTC.

This clonotype was picked up a small number of times. The chain carries TRBV6-5 and TRBJ1-5; D is unclear. CDR1 is MNHEY and CDR2 is SVGAGI in the germline V gene. Trimming stripped 8 bases from V and 3 bases from J, with 17 bases between. The CDR3 covers 15 residues. This chain's CDR3 is CASGVQKGANQPQHF. CDR3 coding DNA: TGTGCCAGCGGAGTTCAAAAGGGTGCCAATCAGCCCCAGCATTTT.

Turning to this clonotype: Possible read error: a much larger clone is one base away. The chain recombines TRBV4-2 with TRBJ2-6; D not certain. This CDR3 is built from 17 residues. Germline lookup yields CDR1 LGHNA and CDR2 YNFKEQ. Trimming removed 4 bases from V and 3 bases from J, with 16 bases in between. CDR3 sequence: CASSLTTSSGGANVLTF. Here the CDR3 DNA reads TGTGCCAGCAGCCTCACAACAAGCTCTGGTGGGGCCAACGTCCTGACTTTC.

The chain recombines TRBV24-1 with TRBJ2-1; 7 nucleotides align to TRBD2. The CDR3 sequence is 12 residues long. Germline CDR1 is KGHDR and CDR2 is SFDVKD. V gave up 6 bases and J gave up 12 bases; unmatched junction bases: 7. The CDR3 bases are TGTGCCACCAGTTCATCGCGGGAGAGGCAGTTCTTC. Encoded protein: CATSSSRERQFF.

This clonotype was seen a handful of times. The chain joins TRBV5-1 to TRBJ2-2; maybe TRBD1 (6 bases). Trimming took 5 bases from V and 5 from J, leaving 16 bases between them. The CDR3 consists of 15 residues. Germline V gene lookup returns CDR1 SGHRS and CDR2 YFSETQ. The CDR3 nucleotides are TGCGCCAGCAGGCTGAATCAGGGGCCAACCGGGGAGCTGTTTTTT. It specifies CASRLNQGPTGELFF.

V and J are TRBV7-9 and TRBJ1-3; D remains ambiguous. The CDR3 consists of 12 residues. Germline V gene sequence: CDR1 SEHNR, CDR2 FQNEAQ (reference sequence). V lost 5 bases, J lost 4 bases, and 6 bases lay in between. The CDR3 loop reads CASSEQGNTIYF. The DNA for the CDR3 is TGTGCCAGCAGCGAACAGGGAAACACCATATATTTT.

This clonotype has ten or more counts. This chain links TRBV12-3 or TRBV12-4 with TRBJ2-7; no clear D gene. Trimming left V 3 bases short and J 4 bases short, with 4 bases between. The CDR3 has 11 residues. CDR3 residues: CASSFRYEQYF. The CDR3 DNA reads TGTGCCAGCAGTTTTCGATACGAGCAGTACTTC.